This T cell receptor (beta chain) came from a study of T cells in Graves' hyperthyroidism and ophthalmopathy. Findings of the study overall: The model predicted ophthalmopathy a median approximately 6 months before onset.

To note about this clonotype: Its antigen is still unknown. A read error may produce the germline difference seen at one junction end.

Amplification of TCR beta CDR3 regions was performed using RNA transcripts as template. TCR CDR3 underwent first-round RT-PCR with the HTBI primer set. TCRdb re-called the multiplex PCR reads with MiXCR, one entry per CDR3 protein. The top ten hold about 8.9% of the sample, which has hundreds of thousands of distinct CDR3 sequences, 35% to 45% seen once. Germline-derived CDR1 and CDR2 are MDHEN and SYDVKM. This CDR3 is built from 14 residues. The V and J genes are TRBV28 and TRBJ2-6; no clear D gene. The receptor was isolated from a man aged 18 to 29 with Graves' hyperthyroidism. The sample was blood. This CDR3 reads CATSGSVGANVLTF. CDR3 DNA: TGTGCCACCAGTGGCTCTGTTGGGGCCAACGTCCTGACTTTC. Full variable domain (outside the CDR3, taken from reference TRBV28 and TRBJ2-6): DVKVTQSSRYLVKRTGEKVFLECVQDMDHENMFWYRQDPGLGLRLIYFSYDVKMKEKGDIPEGYSVSREKKERFSLILESASTNQTSMYLCATSGSVGANVLTFGAGSRLTVL.